This T cell receptor beta chain was recovered during a study of OX40 agonist ivuxolimab in advanced cancers. About the research overall: Patients received ivuxolimab, an agonistic anti-OX40 (CD134) antibody. Broader study findings: Low normalized T-cell clonal expansion also characterized some of the nonresponders. The average count of expanded clones was higher among CD8+ T cells than among CD4+.

This clone was seen once. Its target is not known. Profiled with immunoSEQ multiplex PCR; TCRdb holds only in-frame clones, not every one. The repertoire holds approximately 10,000 clones, with over 60% as singletons. Exclusion applied to patients with autoimmune disease history or systemic immunosuppression. Sequenced here: CD4+ or CD8+ T cells sorted from blood, sampled in a trial of the OX40 agonist ivuxolimab. The clonotype originates from an adult with an advanced solid tumor such as melanoma, head and neck, liver or kidney cancer.

The CDR3 loop is CASSTPAGALVSPLHF. The CDR3 DNA reads TGCGCCAGCAGCACCCCGGCGGGGGCGCTTGTGTCACCCCTCCACTTT. The chain carries TRBV4-1 and TRBJ1-6; D is perhaps TRBD1 (6 bases). The CDR3 has 16 residues. Germline CDR1 and CDR2: MGHRA and YSYEKL. Trimming took off 5 bases at V and 10 bases at J, with 21 bases between the two ends.